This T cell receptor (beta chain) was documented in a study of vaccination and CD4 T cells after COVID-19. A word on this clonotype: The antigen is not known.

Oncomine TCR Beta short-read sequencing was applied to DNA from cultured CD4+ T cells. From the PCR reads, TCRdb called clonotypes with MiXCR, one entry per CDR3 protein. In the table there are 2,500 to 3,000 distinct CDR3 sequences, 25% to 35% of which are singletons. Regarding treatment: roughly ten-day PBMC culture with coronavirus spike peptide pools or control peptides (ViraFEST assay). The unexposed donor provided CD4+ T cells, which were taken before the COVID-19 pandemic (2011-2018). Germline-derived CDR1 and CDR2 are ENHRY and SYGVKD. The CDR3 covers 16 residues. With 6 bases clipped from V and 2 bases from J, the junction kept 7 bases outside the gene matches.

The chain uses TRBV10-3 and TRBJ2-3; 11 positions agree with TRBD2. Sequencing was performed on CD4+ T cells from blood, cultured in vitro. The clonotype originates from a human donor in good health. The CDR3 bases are TGTGCCATCAGGGGAGGGACTAGCGGTACCACAGATACGCAGTATTTT. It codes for CAIRGGTSGTTDTQYF.